These T cell receptor beta chains were read from a single sample in a study of cytomegalovirus exposure and HLA in healthy donors. TCRdb's copy holds only in-frame clones and misses some; the assay was immunoSEQ multiplex PCR. The profile shows 200,000 to 250,000 clones, over 65% of them singletons. The sequencing input was PBMCs. These receptors were taken from a woman aged 55-69 years in good health and CMV-seropositive. The CDR3 runs from the conserved cysteine through the conserved F or W. The order of the fields is D gene, J gene, clone size, V gene, CDR3 protein, CDR3 DNA. D genes are given only for firm matches. Rows may omit the clone size; those that give it use once, few, many or a size class.

TRBD2	TRBJ2-3	.	TRBV28	CASSPPQGGTDTQYF	TGTGCCAGCAGTCCTCCGCAGGGAGGGACAGATACGCAGTATTTT
TRBD2	TRBJ2-1	.	TRBV11-2	CASRRLAELYNEQFF	TGTGCCAGCAGGCGACTAGCGGAATTATACAATGAGCAGTTCTTC
TRBD1	TRBJ1-4	.	TRBV27	CASSLRRGPEKLFF	TGTGCCAGCAGTTTAAGGAGGGGGCCCGAAAAACTGTTTTTT
TRBD1	TRBJ1-6	.	TRBV5-4	CASSFGQGGRSNSPLHF	TGTGCCAGCAGCTTCGGACAGGGGGGGCGGAGTAATTCACCCCTCCACTTT
.	TRBJ1-5	.	TRBV5-4	CASSQEGQGPQPQHF	TGTGCCAGCAGCCAAGAAGGCCAGGGGCCTCAGCCCCAGCATTTT
TRBD1	TRBJ2-1	.	TRBV4-1	CASRQGTGANNEQFF	TGCGCCAGCAGGCAAGGCACAGGGGCCAACAATGAGCAGTTCTTC
.	TRBJ2-5	.	TRBV18	CASSPEGLETQYF	TGTGCCAGCTCACCAGAGGGCCTAGAGACCCAGTACTTC
TRBD1	TRBJ1-5	.	TRBV7-6	CASSQLTGADQPQHF	TGTGCCAGCAGCCAACTGACAGGGGCGGATCAGCCCCAGCATTTT
TRBD2	TRBJ2-3	few	TRBV2	CASSPGLAGEGDTQYF	TGTGCCAGCAGCCCGGGACTAGCGGGAGAAGGAGATACGCAGTATTTT
.	TRBJ1-6	.	TRBV7-9	CASSRQVENPPLHF	TGTGCCAGCAGCAGACAGGTTGAGAATCCACCCCTCCACTTT
TRBD1	TRBJ1-4	once	TRBV2	CASGTGGREKLFF	TGTGCCAGCGGGACAGGGGGACGGGAAAAACTGTTTTTT
.	TRBJ2-3	few	TRBV4-1	CASSQDKYGSPKDTQYF	TGCGCCAGCAGCCAAGATAAATATGGCAGTCCGAAAGATACGCAGTATTTT
TRBD2	TRBJ2-5	.	TRBV5-4	CASSFGLAVKQETQYF	TGTGCCAGCAGCTTTGGACTAGCGGTTAAACAAGAGACCCAGTACTTC
TRBD1	TRBJ1-1	.	TRBV20-1	CSAAGGWGQSF	TGCAGTGCGGCGGGAGGGTGGGGACAGAGTTTT
.	TRBJ1-1	.	TRBV5-4	CASSLVGATEAFF	TGTGCCAGCAGCTTGGTGGGGGCCACTGAAGCTTTCTTT
.	TRBJ2-1	.	TRBV18	CASSPSTGYNEQFF	TGTGCCAGCTCACCCAGTACAGGTTACAATGAGCAGTTCTTC
.	TRBJ1-1	.	TRBV18	CASSPTIGTEAFF	TGTGCCAGCTCACCAACGATCGGCACTGAAGCTTTCTTT
TRBD1	TRBJ1-2	.	TRBV5-8	CASSPGTGRSYGYTF	TGTGCCAGCAGCCCAGGGACAGGGAGAAGCTATGGCTACACCTTC
TRBD2	TRBJ2-7	.	TRBV7-2	CASSPGLLYEQYF	TGTGCCAGCAGCCCGGGACTACTTTACGAGCAGTACTTC
TRBD1	TRBJ1-1	.	TRBV19	CASSTRQGKNTEAFF	TGTGCCAGTAGTACGCGACAGGGTAAGAACACTGAAGCTTTCTTT
.	TRBJ2-5	.	TRBV6-5	CASSYSIEGTQETQYF	TGTGCCAGCAGTTACTCGATTGAGGGAACTCAAGAGACCCAGTACTTC
.	TRBJ1-2	.	TRBV25-1	CASSLGWGDGYTF	TGTGCCAGCAGCCTCGGATGGGGAGATGGCTACACCTTC
.	TRBJ2-5	once	TRBV5-4	CASSLASQETQYF	TGTGCCAGCAGCTTGGCCAGCCAAGAGACCCAGTACTTC
TRBD2	TRBJ2-1	.	TRBV10-3	CAITASGGAGEQFF	TGTGCCATCACGGCTAGCGGGGGGGCAGGGGAGCAGTTCTTC
.	TRBJ2-3	.	TRBV18	CASSPQEFTDTQYF	TGTGCCAGCTCACCTCAGGAATTCACAGATACGCAGTATTTT
.	TRBJ1-2	.	TRBV18	CASSPAVGVGNYGYTF	TGTGCCAGCTCACCGGCAGTGGGAGTGGGGAACTATGGCTACACCTTC
.	TRBJ2-2	.	TRBV29-1	CSVSDSSGTGELFF	TGCAGCGTTTCGGACAGTAGTGGAACCGGGGAGCTGTTTTTT
TRBD2	TRBJ2-1	.	TRBV30	CAWKRDSFFGQFF	TGTGCCTGGAAGCGGGACTCCTTTTTTGGGCAGTTCTTC
.	TRBJ2-7	.	TRBV6-5	CASSYSTSGYEQYF	TGTGCCAGCAGTTACTCCACCAGTGGTTACGAGCAGTACTTC
.	TRBJ1-5	.	TRBV5-6	CASSLAKQVSNQPQHF	TGTGCCAGCAGCTTGGCCAAACAGGTTAGCAATCAGCCCCAGCATTTT
TRBD1	TRBJ1-1	.	TRBV6-1	CASDRETEAFF	TGTGCCAGTGACAGGGAAACTGAAGCTTTCTTT
.	TRBJ2-5	.	TRBV28	CASSNPQTEETQYF	TGTGCCAGCAGCAACCCCCAAACGGAGGAGACCCAGTACTTC